A single sample gave rise to the 26 T cell receptor beta chains below, sequenced in a study of blood T cell repertoires in COVID-19. TCRdb keeps only in-frame clones here, not all; method: immunoSEQ multiplex PCR. The table lists a few hundred thousand clones, more than 75% of them singletons. The sample taken for sequencing was PBMCs or T cells enriched from blood (not recorded which). The receptors here all came from a woman aged 50 to 60 who had recovered from COVID-19.

The chain has TRBV19 and TRBJ2-5; 9 positions match TRBD2. Losses at the gene ends were 4 bases for V and 5 bases for J; bases not matched to a gene: 11. Looked up from germline, CDR1 is LNHDA and CDR2 is SQIVND (reference sequence). CDR3 length: 16 amino acids. CDR3 bases: TGTGCCAGTAGTAATGGACCAGCGGGAGGTTGGGAGACCCAGTACTTC. It yields the protein CASSNGPAGGWETQYF.

The chain employs TRBV30 and TRBJ2-7, with TRBD1 identical over 7 bases. V lost 4 bases and J lost 4; bases outside the gene matches: 16. The CDR3 covers 16 residues. Looked up from germline, CDR1 is GTSNPN and CDR2 is SVGIG (reference sequence). In DNA form, the CDR3 reads TGTGCCTGGATGCCCCCGAGTCGGGACAGTGGTTACGAGCAGTACTTC. Its protein product is CAWMPPSRDSGYEQYF.

The rearrangement links TRBV7-8 to TRBJ2-2; a possible D gene is TRBD1 (5 bases). The V gene lost 2 bases and the J gene lost 2 bases, with 12 bases spanning the gap. The CDR3 length is 16 residues. Germline V CDR1 and CDR2: SGHVS, FQNEAQ. CDR3 bases: TGTGCCAGCAGCTTATCTCGCTGGGGCAACACCGGGGAGCTGTTTTTT. It translates to CASSLSRWGNTGELFF.

The CDR3: CASSLGQGVWDEKLFF. In DNA, the CDR3 is TGTGCCAGCAGCCTCGGACAGGGGGTATGGGATGAAAAACTGTTTTTT. The chain uses TRBV11-2 and TRBJ1-4; 10 positions agree with TRBD1. The germline CDR1 and CDR2 sequences are SGHAT and FQNNGV. The J segment lost 6 bases and the V segment lost 5 bases, leaving 9 bases of the junction unmatched. The CDR3 spans 16 residues. Filled out from reference TRBV11-2 and TRBJ1-4, the complete variable domain reads EAGVAQSPRYKIIEKRQSVAFWCNPISGHATLYWYQQILGQGPKLLIQFQNNGVVDDSQLPKDRFSAERLKGVDSTLKIQPAKLEDSAVYLCASSLGQGVWDEKLFFGSGTQLSVL.

The chain combines TRBV15 with TRBJ1-3; the D is unclear. The germline V gene encodes CDR1 LNHNV and CDR2 YYDKDF (reference sequence). Trimming shortened V by 1 base and J by 0 bases, and 10 bases separated the two germline ends. This CDR3 is built from 16 residues. CDR3 protein: CATSRGSGSSGNTIYF. The CDR3 nucleotides read TGTGCCACCAGCAGAGGTTCGGGAAGCTCTGGAAACACCATATATTTT.

The V call is TRBV7-8, the J call TRBJ2-1; TRBD2 agrees at 11 bases. Germline CDR1 SGHVS, CDR2 FQNEAQ. The junction had 17 bases not matched to a gene; V was cut back by 0 bases and J by 4 bases. The CDR3 runs 21 residues. The CDR3 here is CASSLAATSGSWPSQYNEQFF. CDR3 nucleotides: TGTGCCAGCAGCTTAGCGGCAACTAGCGGGAGTTGGCCCTCCCAATACAATGAGCAGTTCTTC.

This clone has a single count. V and J are TRBV28 and TRBJ2-3, with 7 bases matching TRBD2. This CDR3 contains 14 residues. Unmatched junction bases numbered 4, after V lost 2 bases and J lost 5 bases. CDR1 and CDR2 (germline): MDHEN, SYDVKM. CDR3 sequence: CASSLAGAGDTQYF. The DNA for the CDR3 is TGTGCCAGCAGTTTAGCGGGAGCGGGAGATACGCAGTATTTT. Full variable domain (outside the CDR3, taken from reference TRBV28 and TRBJ2-3): DVKVTQSSRYLVKRTGEKVFLECVQDMDHENMFWYRQDPGLGLRLIYFSYDVKMKEKGDIPEGYSVSREKKERFSLILESASTNQTSMYLCASSLAGAGDTQYFGPGTRLTVL.

The chain is built from TRBV7-9 and TRBJ2-1; perhaps TRBD2 as D (6 bases). Germline loops: CDR1 SEHNR, CDR2 FQNEAQ (reference sequence). Trimming took 3 bases from V and 8 from J, leaving 11 bases between them. The CDR3 has 13 amino acids. The CDR3 region has the DNA TGTGCCAGCAGCTTTGAGACTAGGGATGAGCAGTTCTTC. Translation: CASSFETRDEQFF. The full variable domain, in which reference TRBV7-9 and TRBJ2-1 provide the parts outside the CDR3, is DTGVSQNPRHKITKRGQNVTFRCDPISEHNRLYWYRQTLGQGPEFLTYFQNEAQLEKSRLLSDRFSAERPKGSFSTLEIQRTEQGDSAMYLCASSFETRDEQFFGPGTRLTVL.

This chain connects TRBV2 to TRBJ2-5; possible D gene TRBD1, 5 bases. Trimming removed 6 bases from V and 3 bases from J, with 20 bases in between. The CDR3 is 16 amino acids. The V gene's germline CDR1 is SNHLY and CDR2 FYNNEI. CDR3 sequence: CASRKDSLGTKETQYF. The CDR3 DNA follows: TGTGCCAGCAGAAAAGACAGTCTCGGTACGAAAGAGACCCAGTACTTC.

V usage is TRBV27 and J usage is TRBJ2-7; D is perhaps TRBD1 (6 bases). Germline assignment: CDR1 MNHEY and CDR2 SMNVEV (reference sequence). This CDR3 contains 15 residues. Trimming pared 4 bases from V and 2 bases from J, leaving 15 bases between. CDR3 DNA: TGTGCCAGCAGTTATAGGGGGACGGCGCCCTACGAGCAGTACTTC. Translating it yields CASSYRGTAPYEQYF.

The gene calls are TRBV15 and TRBJ2-1; 8 bases align to TRBD1. The J segment lost 4 bases and the V segment lost 8 bases, leaving 7 bases of the junction unmatched. Per germline, CDR1 LNHNV and CDR2 YYDKDF (reference sequence). The CDR3 is 14 amino acids. CDR3 region: CATGMGQDYNEQFF. In nucleotides, the CDR3 is TGTGCCACCGGTATGGGACAGGATTACAATGAGCAGTTCTTC.

The V gene is TRBV6-1, the J gene TRBJ1-2; D is ambiguous. V was trimmed by 2 bases and J by 4 bases, leaving 11 bases between them. This CDR3 is 14 amino acids long. Germline CDR1 reads MNHNS; CDR2 reads SASEGT. CDR3 nucleotide sequence: TGTGCCAGCAGTGAAATGGGCAGCATCTATGGCTACACCTTC. It translates to CASSEMGSIYGYTF.

V and J are TRBV19 and TRBJ1-5; D is undetermined. The V and J ends lost 3 bases and 5 bases respectively, with 8 bases between them. The CDR3 contains 13 residues. CDR1 is LNHDA and CDR2 is SQIVND in the germline V gene (reference sequence). In DNA form, the CDR3 reads TGTGCCAGTAGTATCGGGTTAGATCAGCCCCAGCATTTT. Translating it yields CASSIGLDQPQHF.

J is TRBJ2-4 and V is TRBV18; 8 bases map to TRBD1. Germline values: CDR1 KGHSH, CDR2 LQKENI. J gave up 5 bases and V 3 bases, and 6 bases lay outside the gene matches. The CDR3 contains 15 residues. The CDR3 spells CASSPTTGAENIQYF. CDR3 bases: TGTGCCAGCTCACCGACGACAGGGGCGGAAAACATTCAGTACTTC.

J is TRBJ1-2 and V is TRBV11-2, with D possibly TRBD1 on 6 matching bases. The CDR3 contains 14 residues. The V gene lost 5 bases and the J gene lost 3 bases, with 13 bases spanning the gap. Germline CDR1 is SGHAT and CDR2 is FQNNGV. The CDR3 is CASSLLGGHYGYTF. CDR3 nucleotides: TGTGCCAGCAGCCTATTGGGGGGGCACTATGGCTACACCTTC.

This clone was found once. V is TRBV6-5 and J is TRBJ2-1; D is unclear. Germline lookup yields CDR1 MNHEY and CDR2 SVGAGI. CDR3 length: 12 amino acids. The V and J ends lost 8 bases and 5 bases respectively, with 10 bases between them. The DNA for the CDR3 is TGTGCCAGCGGCAGGTCCGACAATGAGCAGTTCTTC. Protein sequence: CASGRSDNEQFF.

The rearrangement links TRBV4-2 to TRBJ1-4, with D maybe TRBD1 (6 bases). Germline V gene data show CDR1 as LGHNA and CDR2 as YNFKEQ. CDR3 length: 15 residues. The V end lost 7 bases, the J end lost 8 bases, and 20 bases lay between the germline ends. CDR3 DNA sequence: TGTGCCAGCACCACTTCGGTGACAGGACTCGAAAAACTGTTTTTT. Amino acids: CASTTSVTGLEKLFF.

The rearrangement uses TRBV28 and TRBJ1-1; unclear D gene. V shed 6 bases and J shed 8 bases, with 16 bases lying between them. Germline CDR1 reads MDHEN; CDR2 reads SYDVKM. The CDR3 is 13 residues long. The CDR3 DNA follows: TGTGCCAGCAGCAAAAACCAGGTGGAAGAAGCTTTCTTT. The encoded protein is CASSKNQVEEAFF.

About this clone: Other DNA sequences in the same sample also yield this CDR3. The V gene is TRBV14, the J gene TRBJ2-1; TRBD2 agrees at 8 bases. The CDR3 is 16 residues long. With 1 base clipped from V and 4 bases from J, the junction kept 6 bases outside the gene matches. The germline V gene has CDR1 SGHDN and CDR2 FVKESK. This chain's CDR3 is CASSQGSGRLYNEQFF. In DNA form, the CDR3 reads TGTGCCAGCAGCCAAGGGAGCGGGAGACTTTACAATGAGCAGTTCTTC.

This clone was picked up a small number of times. This sample also contains other DNA sequences that code for the same CDR3. The gene calls are TRBV6-2 or TRBV6-3 and TRBJ2-7; no firm D call. The CDR3 extends over 13 amino acids. Germline V lookup: CDR1 MNHEY, CDR2 SVGEGT. V lost 0 bases to trimming and J lost 4 bases, with 7 bases between them. Here the CDR3 DNA reads TGTGCCAGCAGTTACTCGAGAGGTTACGAGCAGTACTTC. Its protein is CASSYSRGYEQYF.

The CDR3 is CASSFSQGFNGYTF. Written as DNA, the CDR3 is TGTGCCAGCAGCTTTTCCCAGGGCTTTAATGGCTACACCTTC. This chain uses TRBV7-8 with TRBJ1-2, with D possibly being TRBD1 (5 bases). The germline V gene encodes CDR1 SGHVS and CDR2 FQNEAQ. Between the trimmed V and J ends, which lost 3 bases and 6 bases, there was a span of 14 bases. The CDR3 length is 14 residues.

The V gene is TRBV2, the J gene TRBJ2-1; maybe TRBD2 (6 bases). CDR3 length: 11 residues. Germline loops: CDR1 SNHLY, CDR2 FYNNEI. CDR3 sequence (DNA): TGTGCTGGGAGAGCGGGCGATGAGCAGTTCTTC. Encoded protein: CAGRAGDEQFF.

The CDR3 here is CASSDSAGAGNEQFF. As DNA, the CDR3 is TGTGCCAGCAGTGACTCCGCGGGAGCGGGGAATGAGCAGTTCTTC. This chain connects TRBV6-4 to TRBJ2-1; TRBD2 matches at 7 bases. This CDR3 has 15 residues. The germline gives CDR1 MRHNA, CDR2 SNTAGT. The junction had 6 bases not matched to a gene; V was cut back by 0 bases and J by 7 bases.

This clone was seen a handful of times. The sample holds other DNA sequences that translate to the same CDR3. The chain employs TRBV18 and TRBJ2-3, with D maybe TRBD2 (6 bases). With 3 bases removed from V and 6 bases from J, the gap between germline ends came to 10 bases. This CDR3 has 13 amino acids. CDR1 is KGHSH, CDR2 LQKENI, per germline. Here the CDR3 reads CASSPGAGDTQYF. CDR3 nucleotides: TGTGCCAGCTCACCGGGCGCGGGGGATACGCAGTATTTT.

The rearrangement links TRBV7-3 to TRBJ2-1; tentative D call: TRBD2 (6 bases). CDR1 and CDR2 from the germline V gene are SGHTA and FQGTGA. The ends were cut back, 4 bases at V and 7 bases at J, with 23 bases in the middle. The CDR3 spans 17 residues. CDR3 nucleotides: TGTGCCAGCAGCTCCCGAGGGGCGCGGGGAGCGTTGAATGAGCAGTTCTTC. It codes for CASSSRGARGALNEQFF.

The chain links TRBV9 to TRBJ1-3, with D tentatively TRBD1 (5 bases). Trimming shortened V by 4 bases and J by 4 bases, and 15 bases separated the two germline ends. Germline lookup yields CDR1 SGDLS and CDR2 YYNGEE. The CDR3 runs to 15 residues. The CDR3 is CASSLTGGSGNTIYF. Here the CDR3 DNA reads TGTGCCAGCAGCTTAACCGGGGGGTCGGGAAACACCATATATTTT.